Listed below are T cell receptor beta chains from one sample, sequenced in a study of control samples from healthy donors and cancer patients. Using immunoSEQ multiplex PCR, the repertoire was profiled, and TCRdb retains in-frame clones only, with some absent. The sample carries roughly 180,000 clones, 91% recorded once. Sequenced input: blood. These receptors were collected from a woman aged 40 to 50 in good health. Each CDR3 is given with its conserved first and last residue. D genes are given only for firm matches. Clone size appears in some rows only: once, few, many, or a class for an expanded clone.

abundance,d_gene,len,v_gene,j_gene,CDR3nt,CDR3aa
NA,NA,15,TRBV5-4,TRBJ2-5,TGTGCCAGCAGCTCAAAGACGGGATTTTCAGAGACCCAGTACTTC,CASSSKTGFSETQYF
once,NA,15,TRBV5-1,TRBJ2-5,TGCGCCAGCAGCTGGCCTACGGGGTCCCAAGAGACCCAGTACTTC,CASSWPTGSQETQYF
NA,NA,15,TRBV7-9,TRBJ1-2,TGTGCCAGCAGCGGAGGTGGGTTTTTACACCATGGCTACACCTTC,CASSGGGFLHHGYTF
NA,NA,11,TRBV7-8,TRBJ1-2,TGTGCCAGCGGCAGTAACTATGGCTACACCTTC,CASGSNYGYTF
NA,NA,13,TRBV9,TRBJ1-1,TGTGCCAGCAGCGTAGTGGCGGGGGCCGAAGCTTTCTTT,CASSVVAGAEAFF
NA,NA,13,TRBV27,TRBJ1-1,TGTGCCAGCAGTTTCACAGCGAACACTGAAGCTTTCTTT,CASSFTANTEAFF
NA,NA,13,TRBV7-3,TRBJ1-1,TGTGCCAGCAGCCCCGTTCTTGGCCCCGAAGCTTTCTTC,CASSPVLGPEAFF
NA,NA,14,TRBV27,TRBJ2-2,TGTGCCAGCAGTTTAAGCGGATTCACCGGGGAGCTGTTTTTT,CASSLSGFTGELFF
once,NA,14,TRBV6-4,TRBJ1-1,TGTGCCAGCAGGATGGACAGTATGGTCACTGAAGCTTTCTTT,CASRMDSMVTEAFF
NA,NA,14,TRBV13,TRBJ1-2,TGTGCCAGCAGCCGTTGGGGGGATAACTATGGCTACACCTTC,CASSRWGDNYGYTF